The 16 T cell receptor beta chains below come from one sample, sequenced in a study of control samples from healthy donors and cancer patients. Using immunoSEQ multiplex PCR, the repertoire was profiled, and TCRdb retains in-frame clones only, with some absent. The sample has 90,000 to 100,000 clones, around 82% seen once. The material sequenced was blood. Receptors originate from a man in his sixties in good health.

The rearrangement links TRBV5-5 to TRBJ1-1; TRBD1 aligns across 11 bases. CDR3 length equals 16 residues. Germline trimming cut 2 bases from V and 3 bases from J; bases unmatched to any gene: 6. Looked up from germline, CDR1 is SGHKS and CDR2 is YYEKEE (reference sequence). The CDR3, as DNA: TGTGCCAGCAGCTTATTGCCGGGACAGGGGGACACTGAAGCTTTCTTT. This encodes CASSLLPGQGDTEAFF.

This clone was recorded once. The chain couples TRBV5-1 to TRBJ2-7; D unresolved. V dropped 2 bases and J dropped 5 bases, with 11 bases sitting between them. Germline V gene lookup returns CDR1 SGHRS and CDR2 YFSETQ. The CDR3 is 13 amino acids. The CDR3, as DNA: TGCGCCAGCAGCTTTTCCGACTTGGACGAGCAGTACTTC. Translated, it gives CASSFSDLDEQYF.

This clone was picked up a small number of times. The gene calls are TRBV25-1 and TRBJ2-7; D is possibly TRBD2 (6 bases). V was pared by 3 bases and J by 4 bases, with 16 bases between. CDR1 is MGHDK and CDR2 is SYGVNS in the germline V gene. CDR3 size: 15 residues. CDR3 loop: CASSEGGRIRYEQYF. CDR3 in DNA: TGTGCCAGCAGTGAGGGAGGTAGGATTAGGTACGAGCAGTACTTC.

The chain uses TRBV7-9 and TRBJ2-7; 8 bases align to TRBD1. Per germline, CDR1 SEHNR and CDR2 FQNEAQ (reference sequence). This CDR3 is 15 amino acids long. V trimming: 5 bases; J trimming: 5 bases; junction bases outside the gene matches: 11. CDR3 amino acids: CASSQWTGLRDEQYF. The CDR3 nucleotides are TGTGCCAGCAGCCAATGGACAGGGCTTCGGGACGAGCAGTACTTC.

The rearrangement links TRBV5-1 to TRBJ2-2; D call uncertain. The CDR3 totals 15 residues. V was shortened by 0 bases and J by 0 bases, with 6 bases between the two germline ends. Looked up from germline, CDR1 is SGHRS and CDR2 is YFSETQ. The CDR3 nucleotides are TGCGCCAGCAGCTTGGTTACAACGAACACCGGGGAGCTGTTTTTT. Translated, it gives CASSLVTTNTGELFF. Filled out from reference TRBV5-1 and TRBJ2-2, the complete variable domain reads KAGVTQTPRYLIKTRGQQVTLSCSPISGHRSVSWYQQTPGQGLQFLFEYFSETQRNKGNFPGRFSGRQFSNSRSEMNVSTLELGDSALYLCASSLVTTNTGELFFGEGSRLTVL.

V and J are TRBV24-1 and TRBJ2-2; TRBD1 might be the D (5 bases). With 0 bases removed from V and 0 bases from J, the gap between germline ends came to 13 bases. The CDR3 is 18 amino acids. Germline V gene lookup returns CDR1 KGHDR and CDR2 SFDVKD. The CDR3 here is CATSDLPGQGANTGELFF. The CDR3, as DNA: TGTGCCACCAGTGATTTGCCTGGTCAGGGCGCGAACACCGGGGAGCTGTTTTTT.

The chain uses TRBV24-1 and TRBJ2-1, with 7 bases fitting TRBD1. This CDR3 spans 13 amino acids. The germline V gene encodes CDR1 KGHDR and CDR2 SFDVKD. V was clipped by 9 bases and J by 0 bases; unmatched bases: 1. DNA of the CDR3: TGTGCCACCCGGGACAGCTCCTACAATGAGCAGTTCTTC. Translated, it gives CATRDSSYNEQFF.

The chain joins TRBV10-1 to TRBJ2-7; 7 nucleotides line up with TRBD1. The trim removed 3 bases at V and 5 bases at J, leaving 4 bases unmatched. This CDR3 comprises 13 residues. Germline loops: CDR1 WNHNN, CDR2 SYGVQD (reference sequence). The CDR3 region is CASSDRQGNEQYF. The CDR3 DNA sequence: TGCGCCAGCAGTGACCGACAGGGCAACGAGCAGTACTTC.

Only one count was recorded for this clone. V is TRBV29-1 and J is TRBJ2-5; TRBD1 might be the D (6 bases). Germline V gives CDR1 SQVTM, CDR2 ANQGSEA. Trimming cost V 4 bases and J 2 bases, with 8 bases left between them. CDR3 length equals 12 residues. The CDR3 loop reads CSVAQGQETQYF. The CDR3 DNA reads as TGCAGCGTTGCCCAGGGGCAAGAGACCCAGTACTTC.

The genes are TRBV9 and TRBJ2-1; TRBD1 agrees at 8 bases. Germline loops: CDR1 SGDLS, CDR2 YYNGEE. This CDR3 has 17 amino acids. V trimming: 3 bases; J trimming: 3 bases; junction bases outside the gene matches: 11. CDR3: CASSARAGGQGYNEQFF. CDR3 nucleotides: TGTGCCAGCAGCGCCCGTGCGGGCGGACAGGGCTACAATGAGCAGTTCTTC. Based on the CDR3 plus reference TRBV9 and TRBJ2-1, the full variable domain is DSGVTQTPKHLITATGQRVTLRCSPRSGDLSVYWYQQSLDQGLQFLIQYYNGEERAKGNILERFSAQQFPDLHSELNLSSLELGDSALYFCASSARAGGQGYNEQFFGPGTRLTVL.

This sequence joins TRBV2 and TRBJ2-7, with TRBD1 matching 11 bases. CDR1 is SNHLY and CDR2 is FYNNEI in the germline V gene. This CDR3 region has 15 residues. The J segment lost 1 base and the V segment lost 8 bases, leaving 7 bases of the junction unmatched. CDR3 sequence (DNA): TGTGCCAGCGGGAAGGACAGGGGGCCATCCTACGAGCAGTACTTC. This gives the protein CASGKDRGPSYEQYF.

The chain has TRBV18 and TRBJ2-1, with D possibly being TRBD1 or TRBD2 (6 bases each). The V and J ends lost 0 bases and 9 bases respectively, with 12 bases between them. Germline V gene sequence: CDR1 KGHSH, CDR2 LQKENI. This CDR3 comprises 14 residues. CDR3 nucleotides: TGTGCCAGCTCACCACCTGGGGGGCCGGTTGAGCAGTTCTTC. Translation: CASSPPGGPVEQFF.

The chain uses TRBV2 and TRBJ2-1; 8 nucleotides align to TRBD2. V gave up 1 base and J gave up 4 bases; unmatched junction bases: 3. The CDR3 sequence is 15 residues long. Germline CDR1 and CDR2: SNHLY and FYNNEI. CDR3 sequence reads: CASSEGTSPYNEQFF. In DNA, the CDR3 is TGTGCCAGCAGTGAAGGGACTAGCCCGTACAATGAGCAGTTCTTC.

The chain couples TRBV6-4 to TRBJ1-4; 8 nucleotides agree with TRBD1. Germline values: CDR1 MRHNA, CDR2 SNTAGT. This CDR3 spans 15 amino acids. After removal of 1 base from V and 8 bases from J, the junction contained 6 bases not matched to a gene. The CDR3: CASSDFGQGAEKLFF. DNA of the CDR3: TGTGCCAGCAGTGACTTCGGACAGGGTGCGGAAAAACTGTTTTTT.

The chain joins TRBV2 to TRBJ2-3, with 13 bases fitting TRBD2. Trimming at V came to 4 bases and at J to 7 bases, leaving 2 bases not matched to a gene. The CDR3 length is 14 residues. The germline CDR1 and CDR2 sequences are SNHLY and FYNNEI. CDR3 loop: CASSATSGGNTQYF. CDR3 in DNA: TGTGCCAGCAGTGCGACTAGCGGGGGGAATACGCAGTATTTT.

V and J are TRBV30 and TRBJ1-1; a possible D gene is TRBD1 (5 bases). The V gene's germline CDR1 is GTSNPN and CDR2 SVGIG (reference sequence). Between the trimmed V and J ends, which lost 2 bases and 5 bases, there was a span of 12 bases. CDR3 size: 13 residues. The CDR3 nucleotides are TGTGCCTGGAGTAGGGGTCGCGGGACTGAAGCTTTCTTT. Translation: CAWSRGRGTEAFF.